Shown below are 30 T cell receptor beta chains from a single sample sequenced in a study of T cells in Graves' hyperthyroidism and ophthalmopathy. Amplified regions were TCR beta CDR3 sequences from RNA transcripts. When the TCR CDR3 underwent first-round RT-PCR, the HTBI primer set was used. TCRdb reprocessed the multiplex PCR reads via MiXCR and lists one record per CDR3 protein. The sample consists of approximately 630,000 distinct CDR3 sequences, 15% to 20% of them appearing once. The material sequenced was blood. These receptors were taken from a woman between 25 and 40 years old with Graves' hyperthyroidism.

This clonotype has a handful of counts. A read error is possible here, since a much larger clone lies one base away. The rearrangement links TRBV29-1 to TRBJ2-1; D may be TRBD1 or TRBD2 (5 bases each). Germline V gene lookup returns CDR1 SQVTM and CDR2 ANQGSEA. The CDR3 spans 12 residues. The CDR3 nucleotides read TGCAGCGTAAGGGACGTTCAGAATGAGCGGTTCTTC. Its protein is CSVRDVQNERFF.

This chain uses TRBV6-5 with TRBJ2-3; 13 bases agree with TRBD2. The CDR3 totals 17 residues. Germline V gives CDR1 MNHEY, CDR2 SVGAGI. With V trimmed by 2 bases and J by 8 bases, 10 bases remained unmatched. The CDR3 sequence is CASSYRQGLAGRGTQYF. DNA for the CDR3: TGTGCCAGCAGTTACCGACAGGGACTAGCGGGAAGGGGTACGCAGTATTTT.

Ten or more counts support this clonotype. The CDR3 spells CASSALIGVPEAFF. Written as DNA, the CDR3 is TGTGCCAGCAGCGCCCTTATAGGGGTTCCTGAAGCTTTCTTT. This chain links TRBV9 with TRBJ1-1; the D gene is possibly TRBD1 (5 bases). Germline V lookup: CDR1 SGDLS, CDR2 YYNGEE. Trimming shortened V by 3 bases and J by 6 bases, and 15 bases separated the two germline ends. The CDR3 contains 14 residues.

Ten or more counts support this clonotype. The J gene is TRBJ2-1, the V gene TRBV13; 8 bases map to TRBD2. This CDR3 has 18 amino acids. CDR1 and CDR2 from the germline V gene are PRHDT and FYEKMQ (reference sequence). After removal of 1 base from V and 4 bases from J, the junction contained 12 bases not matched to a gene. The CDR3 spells CASSLEWDSGMIYNEQFF. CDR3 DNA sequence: TGTGCCAGCAGCTTAGAGTGGGATAGCGGGATGATTTACAATGAGCAGTTCTTC. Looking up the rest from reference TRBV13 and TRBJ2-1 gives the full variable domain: AAGVIQSPRHLIKEKRETATLKCYPIPRHDTVYWYQQGPGQDPQFLISFYEKMQSDKGSIPDRFSAQQFSDYHSELNMSSLELGDSALYFCASSLEWDSGMIYNEQFFGPGTRLTVL.

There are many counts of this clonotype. In nucleotides, the CDR3 is TGTGCCAGCAGTGTCCAAGGTTCCCCAGAGACCCAGTACTTC. Translated: CASSVQGSPETQYF. J is TRBJ2-5 and V is TRBV28; D uncertain. V lost 5 bases, J lost 4 bases, and 14 bases lay in between. The germline gives CDR1 MDHEN, CDR2 SYDVKM. The length of the CDR3 is 14 residues.

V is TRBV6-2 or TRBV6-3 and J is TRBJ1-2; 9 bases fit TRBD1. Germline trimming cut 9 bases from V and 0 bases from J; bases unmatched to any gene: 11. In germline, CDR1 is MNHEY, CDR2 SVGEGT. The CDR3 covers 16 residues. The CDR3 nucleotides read TGTGCCAGTCGCGGGGGGACAGGGCTACCTAACTATGGCTACACCTTC. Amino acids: CASRGGTGLPNYGYTF.

The CDR3 reads CASSREHEQYF. The CDR3 coding sequence is TGTGCCAGCAGTCGGGAACACGAGCAGTACTTC. This chain uses TRBV28 with TRBJ2-7, with a possible D match to TRBD2 (5 bases). Germline V gene data show CDR1 as MDHEN and CDR2 as SYDVKM. The CDR3 is made up of 11 amino acids. The V gene lost 5 bases and the J gene lost 5 bases, with 7 bases spanning the gap.

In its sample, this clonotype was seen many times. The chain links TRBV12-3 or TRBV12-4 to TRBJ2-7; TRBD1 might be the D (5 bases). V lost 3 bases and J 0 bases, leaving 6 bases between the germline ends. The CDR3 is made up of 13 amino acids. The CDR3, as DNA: TGTGCCAGCAGTTTCGGACACTCCTACGAGCAGTACTTC. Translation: CASSFGHSYEQYF.

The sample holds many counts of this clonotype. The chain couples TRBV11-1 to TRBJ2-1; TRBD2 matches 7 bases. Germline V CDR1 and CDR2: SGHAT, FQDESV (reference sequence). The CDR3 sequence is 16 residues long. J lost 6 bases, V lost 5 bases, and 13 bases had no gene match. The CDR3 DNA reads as TGTGCCAGCAGCCCTTTTCGGGGCGGGAGTTCCAATGAGCAGTTCTTC. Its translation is CASSPFRGGSSNEQFF.

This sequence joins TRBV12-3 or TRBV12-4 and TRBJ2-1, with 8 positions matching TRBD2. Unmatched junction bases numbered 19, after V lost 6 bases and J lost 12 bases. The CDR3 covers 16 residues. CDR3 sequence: CASSELAGLDTDGQFF. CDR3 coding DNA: TGTGCCAGCAGCGAACTGGCGGGACTAGACACCGATGGGCAGTTCTTC.

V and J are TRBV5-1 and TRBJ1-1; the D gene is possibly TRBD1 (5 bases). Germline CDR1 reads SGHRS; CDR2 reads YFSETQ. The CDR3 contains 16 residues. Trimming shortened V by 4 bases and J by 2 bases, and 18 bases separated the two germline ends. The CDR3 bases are TGCGCCAGCAGCAAACTACCGACAGACCCCAACACTGAAGCTTTCTTT. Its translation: CASSKLPTDPNTEAFF.

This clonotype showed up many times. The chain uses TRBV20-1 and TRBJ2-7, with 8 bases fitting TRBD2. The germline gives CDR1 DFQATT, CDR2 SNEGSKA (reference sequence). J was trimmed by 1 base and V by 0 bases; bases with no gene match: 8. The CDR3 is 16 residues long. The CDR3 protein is CSARDLGVAGSYEQYF. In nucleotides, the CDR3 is TGCAGTGCTAGAGATTTAGGTGTAGCGGGATCCTACGAGCAGTACTTC.

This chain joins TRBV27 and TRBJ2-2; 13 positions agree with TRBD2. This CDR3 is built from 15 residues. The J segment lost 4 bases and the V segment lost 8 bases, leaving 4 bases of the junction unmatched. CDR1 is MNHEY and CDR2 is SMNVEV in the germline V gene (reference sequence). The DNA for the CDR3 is TGTGCCAGCCGACTAGCGGGAGGTGTCACCGGGGAGCTGTTTTTT. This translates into CASRLAGGVTGELFF.

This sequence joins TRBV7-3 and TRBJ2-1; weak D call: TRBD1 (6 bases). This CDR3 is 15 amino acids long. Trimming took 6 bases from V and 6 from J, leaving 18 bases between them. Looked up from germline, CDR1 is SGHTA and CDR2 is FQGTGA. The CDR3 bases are TGTGCCAGCAGTTCCGCGACAGGTAAAGCCAATGAGCAGTTCTTC. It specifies CASSSATGKANEQFF.

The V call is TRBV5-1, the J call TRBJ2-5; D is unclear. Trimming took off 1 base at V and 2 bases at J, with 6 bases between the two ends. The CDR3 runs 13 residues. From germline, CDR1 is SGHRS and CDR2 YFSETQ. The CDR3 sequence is CASSLNGQETQYF. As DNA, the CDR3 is TGCGCCAGCAGCTTGAACGGGCAAGAGACCCAGTACTTC.

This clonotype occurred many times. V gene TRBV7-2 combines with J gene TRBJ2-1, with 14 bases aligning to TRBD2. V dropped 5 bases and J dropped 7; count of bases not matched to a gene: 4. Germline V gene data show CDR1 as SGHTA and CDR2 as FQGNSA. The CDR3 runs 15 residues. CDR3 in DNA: TGTGCCAGCAGCACGGGACTAGCGGGAGTTAATGAGCAGTTCTTC. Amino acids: CASSTGLAGVNEQFF.

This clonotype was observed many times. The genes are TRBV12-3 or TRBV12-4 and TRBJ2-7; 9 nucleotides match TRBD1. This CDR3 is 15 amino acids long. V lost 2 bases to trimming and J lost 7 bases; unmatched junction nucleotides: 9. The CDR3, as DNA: TGTGCCAGCAGTTTAACAGGGGGCCTTTCGGGAGAGCAGTACTTC. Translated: CASSLTGGLSGEQYF.

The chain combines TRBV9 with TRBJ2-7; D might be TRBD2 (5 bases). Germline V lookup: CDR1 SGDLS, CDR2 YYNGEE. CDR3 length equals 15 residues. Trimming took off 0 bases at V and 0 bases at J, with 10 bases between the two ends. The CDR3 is CASSVGSASSYEQYF. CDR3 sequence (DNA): TGTGCCAGCAGCGTAGGTAGCGCGTCCTCCTACGAGCAGTACTTC.

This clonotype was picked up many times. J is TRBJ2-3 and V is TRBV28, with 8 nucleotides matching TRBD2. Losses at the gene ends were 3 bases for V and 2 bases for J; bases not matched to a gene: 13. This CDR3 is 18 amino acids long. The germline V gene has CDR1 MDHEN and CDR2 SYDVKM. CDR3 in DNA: TGTGCCAGCAGTTTGTCCCCGGGACTAGGAAGCCACACAGATACGCAGTATTTT. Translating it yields CASSLSPGLGSHTDTQYF. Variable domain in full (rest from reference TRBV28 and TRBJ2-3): DVKVTQSSRYLVKRTGEKVFLECVQDMDHENMFWYRQDPGLGLRLIYFSYDVKMKEKGDIPEGYSVSREKKERFSLILESASTNQTSMYLCASSLSPGLGSHTDTQYFGPGTRLTVL.

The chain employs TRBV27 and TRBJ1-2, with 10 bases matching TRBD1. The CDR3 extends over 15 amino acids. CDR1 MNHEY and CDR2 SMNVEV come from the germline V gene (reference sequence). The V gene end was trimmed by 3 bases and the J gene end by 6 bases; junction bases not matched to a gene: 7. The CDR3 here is CASSFDRGLYNGYTF. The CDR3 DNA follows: TGTGCCAGCAGTTTTGACAGGGGGCTGTATAATGGCTACACCTTC.

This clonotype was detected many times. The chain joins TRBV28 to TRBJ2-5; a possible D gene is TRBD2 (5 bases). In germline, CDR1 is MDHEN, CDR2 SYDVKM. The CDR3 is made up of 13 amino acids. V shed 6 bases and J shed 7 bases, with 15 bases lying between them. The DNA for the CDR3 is TGTGCCAGCAGCTCGACCTCCGCGGGGACCCAGTACTTC. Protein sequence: CASSSTSAGTQYF.

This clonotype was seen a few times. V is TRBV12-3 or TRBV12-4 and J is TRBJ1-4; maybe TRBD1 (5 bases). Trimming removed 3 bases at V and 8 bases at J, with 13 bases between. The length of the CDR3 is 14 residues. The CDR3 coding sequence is TGTGCCAGCAGTTTCAATCAGGGAGAGGAAAAACTGTTTTTT. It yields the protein CASSFNQGEEKLFF.

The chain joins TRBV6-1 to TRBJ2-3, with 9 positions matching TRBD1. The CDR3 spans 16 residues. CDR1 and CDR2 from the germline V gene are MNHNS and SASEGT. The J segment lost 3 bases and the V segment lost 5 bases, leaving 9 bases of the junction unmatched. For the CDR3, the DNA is TGTGCCAGCAGTCCTTTGACCGGGACAGGGACAGATACGCAGTATTTT. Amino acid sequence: CASSPLTGTGTDTQYF.

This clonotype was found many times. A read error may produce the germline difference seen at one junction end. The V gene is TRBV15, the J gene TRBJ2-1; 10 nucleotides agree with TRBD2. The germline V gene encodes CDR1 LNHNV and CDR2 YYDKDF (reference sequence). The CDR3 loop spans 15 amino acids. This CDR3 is CATGSGRASYNEQFF. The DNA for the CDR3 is TGTGCCACCGGCAGCGGGAGGGCCTCCTACAATGAGCAGTTCTTC.

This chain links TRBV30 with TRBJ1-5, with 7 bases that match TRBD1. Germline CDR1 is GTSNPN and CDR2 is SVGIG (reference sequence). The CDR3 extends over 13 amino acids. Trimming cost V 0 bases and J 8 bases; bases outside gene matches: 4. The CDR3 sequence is CAWSVQGGEPQHF. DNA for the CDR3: TGTGCCTGGAGTGTCCAGGGGGGAGAGCCCCAGCATTTT.

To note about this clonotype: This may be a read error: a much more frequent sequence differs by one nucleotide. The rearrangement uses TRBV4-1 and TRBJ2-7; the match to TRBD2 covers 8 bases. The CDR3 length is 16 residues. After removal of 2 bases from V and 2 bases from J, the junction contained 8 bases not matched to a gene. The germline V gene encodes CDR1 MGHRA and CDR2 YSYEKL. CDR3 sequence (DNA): TGCGCCAGCAGCCAAAAAGGGACTAGAAGGGCCTACGAGCAGTACTTC. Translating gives CASSQKGTRRAYEQYF.

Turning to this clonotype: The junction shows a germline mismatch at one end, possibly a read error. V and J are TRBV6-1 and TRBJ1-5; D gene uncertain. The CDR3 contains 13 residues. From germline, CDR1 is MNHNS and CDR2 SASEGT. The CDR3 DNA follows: TGTGCAAGCAGTAATAGCTTGAATCAGCCCCAGCATTTT. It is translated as CASSNSLNQPQHF.

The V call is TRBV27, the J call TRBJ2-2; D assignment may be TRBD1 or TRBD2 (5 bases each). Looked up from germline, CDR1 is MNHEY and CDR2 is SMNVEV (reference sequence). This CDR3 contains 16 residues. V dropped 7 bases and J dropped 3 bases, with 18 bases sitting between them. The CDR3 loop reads CASTLGGSADTGELFF. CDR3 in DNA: TGTGCCAGCACGCTTGGGGGTTCGGCCGACACCGGGGAGCTGTTTTTT.

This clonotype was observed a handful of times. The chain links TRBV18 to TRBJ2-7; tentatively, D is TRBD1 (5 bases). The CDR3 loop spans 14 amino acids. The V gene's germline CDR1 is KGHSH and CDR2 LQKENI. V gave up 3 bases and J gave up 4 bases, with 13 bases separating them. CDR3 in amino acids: CASSPPTARYEQYF. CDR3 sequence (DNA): TGTGCCAGCTCACCGCCGACAGCGAGATACGAGCAGTACTTC.

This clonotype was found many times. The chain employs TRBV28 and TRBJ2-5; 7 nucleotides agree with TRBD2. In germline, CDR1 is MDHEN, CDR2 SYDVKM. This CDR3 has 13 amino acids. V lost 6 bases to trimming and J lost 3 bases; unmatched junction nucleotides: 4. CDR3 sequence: CASRGTTKETQYF. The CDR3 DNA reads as TGTGCCAGCAGGGGGACTACCAAAGAGACCCAGTACTTC.